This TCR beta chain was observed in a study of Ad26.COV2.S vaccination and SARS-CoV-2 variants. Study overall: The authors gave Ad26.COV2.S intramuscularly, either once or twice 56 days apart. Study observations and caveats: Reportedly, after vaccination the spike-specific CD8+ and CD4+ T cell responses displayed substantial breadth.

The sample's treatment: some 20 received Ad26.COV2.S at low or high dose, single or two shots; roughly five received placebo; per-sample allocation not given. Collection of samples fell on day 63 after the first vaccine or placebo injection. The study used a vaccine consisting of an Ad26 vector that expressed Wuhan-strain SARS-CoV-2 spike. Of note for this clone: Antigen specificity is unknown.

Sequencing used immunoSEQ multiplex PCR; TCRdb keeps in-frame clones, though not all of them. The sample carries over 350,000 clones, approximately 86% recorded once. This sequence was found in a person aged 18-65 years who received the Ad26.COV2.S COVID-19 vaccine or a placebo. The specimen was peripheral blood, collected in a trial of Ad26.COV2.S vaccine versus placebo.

CDR3: CASTMDRMNTEAFF. The DNA of the CDR3 is TGTGCCAGCACCATGGACAGGATGAACACTGAAGCTTTCTTT. The chain carries TRBV28 and TRBJ1-1; 7 positions match TRBD1. Germline V gene data show CDR1 as MDHEN and CDR2 as SYDVKM. After removal of 7 bases from V and 0 bases from J, the junction contained 5 bases not matched to a gene. The CDR3 sequence is 14 residues long. Variable domain in full (rest from reference TRBV28 and TRBJ1-1): DVKVTQSSRYLVKRTGEKVFLECVQDMDHENMFWYRQDPGLGLRLIYFSYDVKMKEKGDIPEGYSVSREKKERFSLILESASTNQTSMYLCASTMDRMNTEAFFGQGTRLTVV.